The next 2 T cell receptor beta chains were all read from a single sample in a study of CD8 T cells in ankylosing spondylitis. TCRdb analysed the 5' RACE reads with MiXCR anew, one entry per CDR3 protein. The table has fewer than 250,000 distinct CDR3 sequences, roughly a tenth seen once. Sample: blood, either unsorted or a sorted T cell fraction (not recorded which). Every receptor here comes from a male donor with ankylosing spondylitis or in good health (not recorded which).

In its sample, this clonotype was seen a few times. This chain joins TRBV12-3 or TRBV12-4 and TRBJ1-1; D is unresolved. The CDR3 has 12 amino acids. V dropped 2 bases and J dropped 10 bases, with 11 bases sitting between them. CDR3 DNA: TGTGCCAGCAGTTTAATAGTTAGCGCAGCTTTCTTT. Protein sequence: CASSLIVSAAFF.

This clonotype came up a few times. V gene TRBV29-1 combines with J gene TRBJ2-3; possibly TRBD2 for D (5 bases). Germline V gives CDR1 SQVTM, CDR2 ANQGSEA. The CDR3 loop spans 11 amino acids. V shed 7 bases and J shed 3 bases, with 8 bases lying between them. CDR3 loop: CSERRTDTQYF. CDR3 bases: TGCAGCGAGCGGAGGACAGATACGCAGTATTTT.